The clone carrying this T cell receptor beta chain was found a few times. Its matching antigen is unknown. This CDR3 is built from 14 residues. Trimming removed 2 bases from V and 4 bases from J, with 11 bases in between. From germline, CDR1 is MDHEN and CDR2 SYDVKM. The data were obtained in a study of T cell repertoires in cytomegalovirus infection. Study context: The study used recently identified HLA-C-restricted and well-studied HLA-B-restricted CMV epitopes. Public TCR beta signatures marked donors with CMV infection and the matching HLA.

Each CDR3 protein is one row after TCRdb ran MiXCR on the reads. The repertoire holds 700,000 to 850,000 distinct CDR3 sequences, less than 35% seen once, with 9.5% to 15% in the top ten. Study-wide results and caveats: Summed frequency of shared TCR beta families picked out CMV carriers who also had the relevant HLA. In two of eight donors, the top clonotype was HLA-C-restricted CMV-specific.

This material consisted of cultured CD8+ T cells from PBMCs, taken from culture after CMV antigen stimulation. This clonotype originated in a human donor in good health (CMV status not recorded). Some clones in this sample may be carry-over from other donors' samples. The chain combines TRBV28 with TRBJ1-1; D may be TRBD1 (5 bases). The CDR3 here is CASSLRGWFTEAFF. The CDR3 DNA sequence: TGTGCCAGCAGTTTAAGGGGCTGGTTCACTGAAGCTTTCTTT.